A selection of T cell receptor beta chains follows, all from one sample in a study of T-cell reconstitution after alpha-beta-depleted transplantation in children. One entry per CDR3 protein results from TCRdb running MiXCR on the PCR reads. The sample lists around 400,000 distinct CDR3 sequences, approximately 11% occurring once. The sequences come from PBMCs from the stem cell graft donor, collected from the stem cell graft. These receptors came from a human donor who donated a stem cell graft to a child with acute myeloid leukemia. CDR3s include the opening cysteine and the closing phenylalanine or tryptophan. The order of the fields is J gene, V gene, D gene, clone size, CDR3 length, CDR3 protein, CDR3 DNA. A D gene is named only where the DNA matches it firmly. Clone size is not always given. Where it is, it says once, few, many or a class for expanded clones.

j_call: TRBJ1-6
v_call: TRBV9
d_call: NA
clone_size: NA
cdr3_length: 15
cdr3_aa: CASSVMQGSNSPLHF
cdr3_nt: TGTGCCAGCAGCGTGATGCAGGGCTCTAATTCACCCCTCCACTTT

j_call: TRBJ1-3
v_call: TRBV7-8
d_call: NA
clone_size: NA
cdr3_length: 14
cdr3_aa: CASSPAAVGNTIYF
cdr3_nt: TGTGCCAGCAGCCCGGCCGCCGTCGGAAACACCATATATTTT

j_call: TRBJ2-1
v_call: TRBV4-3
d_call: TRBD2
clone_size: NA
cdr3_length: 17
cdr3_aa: CASSPALAGGFGDEQFF
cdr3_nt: TGCGCCAGCAGCCCGGCCCTAGCGGGAGGTTTCGGCGATGAGCAGTTCTTC

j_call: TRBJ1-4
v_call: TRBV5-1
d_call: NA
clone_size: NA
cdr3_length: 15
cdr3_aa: CASSGTATANEKLFF
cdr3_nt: TGCGCCAGCAGCGGAACGGCAACTGCTAATGAAAAACTGTTTTTT

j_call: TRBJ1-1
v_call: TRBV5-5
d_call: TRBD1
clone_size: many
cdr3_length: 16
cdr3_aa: CASSWTTGGLNTEAFF
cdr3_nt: TGTGCCAGCAGCTGGACGACAGGGGGGCTGAACACTGAAGCTTTCTTT

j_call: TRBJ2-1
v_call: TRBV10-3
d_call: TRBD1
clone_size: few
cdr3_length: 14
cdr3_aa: CAISGTGVYNEQFF
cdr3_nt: TGTGCCATCAGTGGGACAGGGGTCTACAATGAGCAGTTCTTC

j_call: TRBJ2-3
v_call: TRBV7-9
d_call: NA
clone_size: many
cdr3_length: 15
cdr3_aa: CASSLAGPATDTQYF
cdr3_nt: TGTGCCAGCAGCTTAGCGGGGCCAGCCACAGATACGCAGTATTTT

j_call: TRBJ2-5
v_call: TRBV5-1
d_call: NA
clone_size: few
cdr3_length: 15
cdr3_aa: CASKVRPTAQETQYF
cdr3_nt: TGCGCCAGCAAAGTGAGGCCGACAGCCCAAGAGACCCAGTACTTC

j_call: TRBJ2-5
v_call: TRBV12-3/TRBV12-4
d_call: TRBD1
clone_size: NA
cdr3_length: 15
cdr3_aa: CASSPQGDRGETQYF
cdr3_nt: TGTGCCAGCAGTCCCCAAGGTGACAGGGGTGAGACCCAGTACTTC

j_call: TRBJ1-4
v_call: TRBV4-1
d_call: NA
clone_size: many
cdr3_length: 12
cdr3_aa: CASSPAGEKLFF
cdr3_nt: TGCGCCAGCAGCCCGGCTGGTGAAAAACTGTTTTTT

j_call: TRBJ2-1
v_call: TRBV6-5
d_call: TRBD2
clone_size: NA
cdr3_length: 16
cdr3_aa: CASSLTSRALYNEQFF
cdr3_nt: TGTGCCAGCAGTTTGACTAGCCGGGCGCTCTACAATGAGCAGTTCTTC

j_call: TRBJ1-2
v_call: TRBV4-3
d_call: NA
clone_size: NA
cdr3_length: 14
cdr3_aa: CASSQETDSHGYTF
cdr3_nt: TGCGCCAGCAGCCAAGAAACGGACAGTCACGGCTACACCTTC

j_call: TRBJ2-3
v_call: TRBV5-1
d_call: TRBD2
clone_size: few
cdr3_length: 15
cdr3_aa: CASSRTSGNTDTQYF
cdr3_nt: TGCGCCAGCAGCCGAACTAGCGGAAACACAGATACGCAGTATTTT

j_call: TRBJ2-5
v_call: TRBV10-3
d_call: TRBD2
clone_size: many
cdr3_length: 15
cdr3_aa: CAISGTSGRVETQYF
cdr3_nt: TGTGCCATCAGCGGGACTAGCGGGAGGGTTGAGACCCAGTACTTC

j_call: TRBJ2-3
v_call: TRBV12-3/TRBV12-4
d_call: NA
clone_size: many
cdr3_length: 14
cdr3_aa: CASSPRWGPDTQYF
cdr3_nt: TGTGCCAGCAGTCCCCGTTGGGGGCCGGATACGCAGTATTTT

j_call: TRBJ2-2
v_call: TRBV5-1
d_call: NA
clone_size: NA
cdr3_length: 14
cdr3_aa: CAGRTGGATGELFF
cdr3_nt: TGCGCCGGCCGGACAGGAGGGGCCACCGGGGAGCTGTTTTTT

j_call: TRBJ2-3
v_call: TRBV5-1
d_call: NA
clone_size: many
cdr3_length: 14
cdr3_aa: CASSLGRWWDTQYF
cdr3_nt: TGCGCCAGCAGCTTGGGGCGGTGGTGGGATACGCAGTATTTT

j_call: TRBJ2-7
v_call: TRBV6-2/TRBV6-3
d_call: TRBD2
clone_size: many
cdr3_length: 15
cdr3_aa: CASSKLAGVKYEQYF
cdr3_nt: TGTGCCAGCAGCAAACTAGCGGGAGTCAAGTACGAGCAGTACTTC

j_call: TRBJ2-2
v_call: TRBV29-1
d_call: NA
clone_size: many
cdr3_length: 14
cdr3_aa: CSVLNRDNTGELFF
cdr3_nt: TGCAGCGTTTTAAACAGGGATAACACCGGGGAGCTGTTTTTT

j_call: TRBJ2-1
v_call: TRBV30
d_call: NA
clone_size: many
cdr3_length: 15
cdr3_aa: CAWMNPDFRNNEQFF
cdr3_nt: TGTGCCTGGATGAATCCGGACTTTCGCAACAATGAGCAGTTCTTC

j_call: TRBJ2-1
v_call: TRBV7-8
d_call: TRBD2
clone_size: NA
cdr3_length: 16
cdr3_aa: CASQRFTSGSFDEQFF
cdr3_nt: TGTGCCAGCCAGCGATTTACTAGCGGGAGTTTTGATGAGCAGTTCTTC

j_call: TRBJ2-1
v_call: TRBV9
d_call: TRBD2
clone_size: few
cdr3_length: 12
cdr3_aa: CASTLREGEQFF
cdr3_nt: TGTGCCAGCACTCTCCGGGAGGGTGAGCAGTTCTTC

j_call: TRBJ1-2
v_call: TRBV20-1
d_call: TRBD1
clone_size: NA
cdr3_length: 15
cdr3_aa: CSARPGQASSWGYTF
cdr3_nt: TGCAGTGCTAGACCGGGACAGGCCTCCTCGTGGGGCTACACCTTC

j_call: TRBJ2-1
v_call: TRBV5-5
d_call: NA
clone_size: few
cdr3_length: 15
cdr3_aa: CASSPKPMGYNEQFF
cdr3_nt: TGTGCCAGCAGCCCCAAGCCGATGGGGTACAATGAGCAGTTCTTC

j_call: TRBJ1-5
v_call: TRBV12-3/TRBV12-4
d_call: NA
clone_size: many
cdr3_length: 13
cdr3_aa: CASSAGGNQPQHF
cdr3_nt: TGTGCCAGCAGTGCCGGGGGCAATCAGCCCCAGCATTTT

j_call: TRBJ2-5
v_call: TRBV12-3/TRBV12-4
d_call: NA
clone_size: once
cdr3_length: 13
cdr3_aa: CASSFPGGRECHF
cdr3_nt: TGTGCCAGCAGTTTCCCGGGGGGCAGGGAGTGCCACTTC

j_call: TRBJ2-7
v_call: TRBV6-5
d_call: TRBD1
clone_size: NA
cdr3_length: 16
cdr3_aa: CASSYQFTGGPYGQYF
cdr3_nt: TGTGCCAGCAGTTACCAATTTACAGGGGGCCCATACGGGCAGTACTTC

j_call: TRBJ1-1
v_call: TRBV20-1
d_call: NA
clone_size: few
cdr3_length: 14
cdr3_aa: CSAHRTSGNTEAFF
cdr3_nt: TGCAGTGCACACAGGACCTCGGGGAACACTGAAGCTTTCTTT

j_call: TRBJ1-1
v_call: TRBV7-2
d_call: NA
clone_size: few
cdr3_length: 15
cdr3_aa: CASSLVLGSNTEAFF
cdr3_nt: TGTGCCAGCAGCTTAGTTTTAGGGTCGAACACTGAAGCTTTCTTT

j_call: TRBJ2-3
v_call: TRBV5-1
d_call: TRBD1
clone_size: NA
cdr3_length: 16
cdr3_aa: CASSKQGAQSTDTQYF
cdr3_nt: TGCGCCAGCAGCAAACAGGGGGCGCAAAGCACAGATACGCAGTATTTT

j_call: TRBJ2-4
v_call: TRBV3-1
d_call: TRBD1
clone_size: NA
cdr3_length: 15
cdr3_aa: CASTPGGSAKNIQYF
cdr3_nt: TGTGCCAGCACCCCAGGGGGTTCAGCCAAAAACATTCAGTACTTC

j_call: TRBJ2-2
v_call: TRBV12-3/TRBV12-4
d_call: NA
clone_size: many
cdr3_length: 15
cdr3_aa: CASSVTGSSTGELFF
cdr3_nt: TGTGCCAGCAGCGTAACCGGGTCTAGCACCGGGGAGCTGTTTTTT

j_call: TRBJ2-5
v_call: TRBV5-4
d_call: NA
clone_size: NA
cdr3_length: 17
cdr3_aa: CASSQTLNRDLQETQYF
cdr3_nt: TGTGCCAGCAGCCAGACGCTAAACAGGGACCTCCAAGAGACCCAGTACTTC

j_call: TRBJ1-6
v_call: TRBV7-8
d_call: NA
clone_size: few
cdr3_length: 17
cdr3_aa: CASSRALWGQQNSPLHF
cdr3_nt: TGTGCCAGCAGCAGAGCATTGTGGGGGCAACAAAATTCACCCCTCCACTTT

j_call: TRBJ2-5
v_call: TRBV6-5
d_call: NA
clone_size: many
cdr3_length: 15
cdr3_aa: CASSYSGAPQETQYF
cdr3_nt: TGTGCCAGCAGTTACTCGGGGGCGCCCCAAGAGACCCAGTACTTC

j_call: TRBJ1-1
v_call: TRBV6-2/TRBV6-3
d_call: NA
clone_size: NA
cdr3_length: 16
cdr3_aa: CASSQHRLRGWTEAFF
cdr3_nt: TGTGCCAGCAGTCAACACCGCCTGAGGGGGTGGACTGAAGCTTTCTTT

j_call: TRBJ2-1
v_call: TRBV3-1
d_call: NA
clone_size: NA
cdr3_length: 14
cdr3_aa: CASTGQGSYNEQFF
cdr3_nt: TGTGCCAGCACGGGGCAGGGCTCCTACAATGAGCAGTTCTTC

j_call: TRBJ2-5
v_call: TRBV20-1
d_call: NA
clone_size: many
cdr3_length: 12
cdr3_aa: CSARAPSGTQYF
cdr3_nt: TGCAGTGCTAGAGCTCCCTCGGGGACCCAGTACTTC

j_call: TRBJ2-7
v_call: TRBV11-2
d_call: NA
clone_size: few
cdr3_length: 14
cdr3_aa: CASSADYSAQEQYF
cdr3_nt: TGTGCCAGCAGCGCTGACTACTCCGCTCAAGAGCAGTACTTC

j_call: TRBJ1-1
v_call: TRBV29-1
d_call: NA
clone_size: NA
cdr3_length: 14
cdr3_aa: CSVVAAAVGTEAFF
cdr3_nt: TGCAGCGTTGTCGCGGCGGCGGTCGGGACTGAAGCTTTCTTT